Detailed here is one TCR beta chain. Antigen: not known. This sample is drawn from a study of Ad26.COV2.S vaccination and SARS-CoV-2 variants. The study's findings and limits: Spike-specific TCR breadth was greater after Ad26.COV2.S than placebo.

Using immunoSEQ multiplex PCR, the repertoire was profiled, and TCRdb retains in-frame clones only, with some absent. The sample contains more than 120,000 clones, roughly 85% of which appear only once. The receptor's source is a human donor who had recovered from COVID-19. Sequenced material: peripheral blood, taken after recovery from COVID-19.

The CDR3 DNA reads TGTGCCAGCAGCCAAAGTCGCGAGCAGTACTTC. It is translated as CASSQSREQYF. V gene TRBV3-1 (or the pseudogene TRBV3-2) combines with J gene TRBJ2-7; D is uncertain. V lost 2 bases and J lost 6, with 5 bases in between. The germline V gene has CDR1 LGHDT and CDR2 YNNKEL (reference sequence). There are 11 residues in the CDR3.